These T cell receptor beta chains were read from a single sample in a study of T cells in tuberculosis. Clones were read by immunoSEQ multiplex PCR, and TCRdb kept only the in-frame ones, dropping some. This table has roughly 35,000 clones, over 90% appearing once. Sequencing used PBMCs. The receptors were sampled from a donor under 30 with latent tuberculosis or without tuberculosis infection. Both conserved end residues are part of each CDR3. The D gene is left open where the match is weak. Clone size appears in some rows only: once, few, many, or a class for an expanded clone.

J	size	V	D	DNA	CDR3
TRBJ1-2	.	TRBV7-2	TRBD1	TGTGCCAGCAGCAGGGACAGGGGGTATGGCTACACCTTC	CASSRDRGYGYTF
TRBJ1-5	.	TRBV7-8	.	TGTGCCAGCAGCCTTGGACACCGGGATCAGCCCCAGCATTTT	CASSLGHRDQPQHF
TRBJ1-1	.	TRBV19	TRBD1	TGTGCCAGTAGTTTCGGGGACAGTAACACTGAAGCTTTCTTT	CASSFGDSNTEAFF
TRBJ2-7	.	TRBV4-1	.	TGCGCCAGCAGCCAAGACCGAGACCCCGAGCGGAAAGAAAACTACGAGCAGTACTTC	CASSQDRDPERKENYEQYF
TRBJ1-2	.	TRBV18	TRBD1	TGTGCCAGCTCCACCGGGGACAGTGTCTATGGCTACACCTTC	CASSTGDSVYGYTF
TRBJ2-1	.	TRBV11-3	TRBD1	TGTGCCAGCACCACAGGGACAGCCACTTTAGGGGAGCAGTTCTTC	CASTTGTATLGEQFF
TRBJ2-7	.	TRBV9	TRBD2	TGTGCCAGCAGCGTAGGGGCGGCGGCGGGGGTAAAAGCCTACGAGCAGTACTTC	CASSVGAAAGVKAYEQYF
TRBJ1-3	.	TRBV6-6	TRBD1	TGTGCCAGCGCGGGGGGGGACAGAAACTCTGGAAACACCATATATTTT	CASAGGDRNSGNTIYF
TRBJ1-5	.	TRBV27	TRBD1	TGTGCCAGCAGTTCGCGGACAGGGGTCAATCAGCCCCAGCATTTT	CASSSRTGVNQPQHF
TRBJ2-1	.	TRBV28	TRBD2	TGTGCCAGCAGCCGTAGCGGGAGCTCCTACAATGAGCAGTTCTTC	CASSRSGSSYNEQFF
TRBJ2-3	.	TRBV27	.	TGTGCCAGCAGTTTAGTAAGAGGGATAGCAGATACGCAGTATTTT	CASSLVRGIADTQYF
TRBJ1-1	.	TRBV2	TRBD1	TGTGCCAGCAGTCGACAGGGGGGCACTGAAGCTTTCTTT	CASSRQGGTEAFF
TRBJ2-7	once	TRBV6-1	.	TGTGCCAGCAGTATGGACAGTACCTACGAGCAGTACTTC	CASSMDSTYEQYF
TRBJ1-2	.	TRBV7-3	.	TGTGCCAGCAGCTTTCCGGCGGGGTCTGGCTACACCTTC	CASSFPAGSGYTF
TRBJ2-1	.	TRBV15	TRBD1	TGTGCCACCCACCATCTTGGGACAGGGAATAATGAGCAGTTCTTC	CATHHLGTGNNEQFF
TRBJ2-1	.	TRBV4-1	TRBD2	TGCGCCAGCAGCCAAGGACCTGGACTAGCCGACCTATTGGATGAGCAGTTCTTC	CASSQGPGLADLLDEQFF
TRBJ2-6	.	TRBV4-1	.	TGCGCCAGCAGCTTTTCTGTGGCATCTGGGGCCAACGTCCTGACTTTC	CASSFSVASGANVLTF
TRBJ2-7	.	TRBV5-1	.	TGCGCCAGCAGTACTACGGGGGACCTCTCCTACGAGCAGTACTTC	CASSTTGDLSYEQYF
TRBJ1-3	.	TRBV19	.	TGTGCCAGTAGTAGGCGGCAAAGAAACACCATATATTTT	CASSRRQRNTIYF
TRBJ2-2	.	TRBV27	.	TGTGCCAGCAGTTTATTGGGGCCTACAGGGTCCACCGGGGAGCTGTTTTTT	CASSLLGPTGSTGELFF
TRBJ2-3	.	TRBV14	.	TGTGCCAGCAGCCAAGTACGGTGGGGGCGCACAGATACGCAGTATTTT	CASSQVRWGRTDTQYF
TRBJ2-2	.	TRBV29-1	TRBD1	TGCAGCGTTGTGGGACAGACAACAACCGGGGAGCTGTTTTTT	CSVVGQTTTGELFF
TRBJ2-2	.	TRBV6-6	.	TGTGCCAGCAGTCTCACCGGGGAGCTGTTTTTT	CASSLTGELFF
TRBJ1-4	.	TRBV7-6	.	TGTGCCAGCAGCCTTTTAATGCGGGGACTTAATGAAAAACTGTTTTTT	CASSLLMRGLNEKLFF
TRBJ2-2	.	TRBV6-5	.	TGTGCCAGCAGTTCAATCGACAGTACCGGGGAGCTGTTTTTT	CASSSIDSTGELFF
TRBJ1-2	.	TRBV9	TRBD1	TGTGCCAGCAGCGTAGATCGGACAGGTTATGGCTACACCTTC	CASSVDRTGYGYTF
TRBJ2-3	.	TRBV5-1	TRBD2	TGCGCCAGCAGCTGGACTAGCGGAAACACAGATACGCAGTATTTT	CASSWTSGNTDTQYF
TRBJ1-5	.	TRBV6-1	.	TGTGCCAGCCAAGGGGCCTCTAGCAATCAGCCCCAGCATTTT	CASQGASSNQPQHF
TRBJ1-6	.	TRBV5-1	.	TGCGCCAGCAGCTTGTCCCTCGATAATTCACCCCTCCACTTT	CASSLSLDNSPLHF
TRBJ2-7	.	TRBV10-3	TRBD2	TGTGCCATCAGTGAGAGGACTAGCGGGGACCACGAGCAGTACTTC	CAISERTSGDHEQYF
TRBJ2-3	few	TRBV19	TRBD1	TGTGCCAGTAATATGCCGGGACAGGGCACAGATACGCAGTATTTT	CASNMPGQGTDTQYF
TRBJ2-2	few	TRBV6-1	.	TGTGCCTGCCAAATGGGAGTCGGAACCGGGGAGCTGTTTTTT	CACQMGVGTGELFF
TRBJ1-5	.	TRBV27	.	TGTGCCAGCAGTTATCAGGGTAATCAGCCCCAGCATTTT	CASSYQGNQPQHF
TRBJ1-5	.	TRBV7-2	.	TGTGCCAGCAGCCCCGGTATGTTCGGTCAGCCCCAGCATTTT	CASSPGMFGQPQHF
TRBJ1-2	.	TRBV5-4	TRBD1	TGTGCCAGCCACGCGGACAGGTTGGGTGGCTACACCTTC	CASHADRLGGYTF
TRBJ1-3	once	TRBV18	.	TGTGCCAGCTCACCACGACAGGATCTCTCTGGAAACACCATATATTTT	CASSPRQDLSGNTIYF
TRBJ1-2	.	TRBV19	.	TGTGCCAGTAGTAGACAGAACTATGGCTACACCTTC	CASSRQNYGYTF
TRBJ1-5	once	TRBV5-1	.	TGCGCCAGCAGCTGGGGGGAGGGTCAGCCCCAGCATTTT	CASSWGEGQPQHF
TRBJ2-1	.	TRBV6-5	TRBD1	TGTGCCAGCAGTCCGGGACAGGGGGCCTACAATGAGCAGTTCTTC	CASSPGQGAYNEQFF
TRBJ1-2	.	TRBV5-6	TRBD1	TGTGCCAGCAGCCTGGACAGGGACGCGTGGTGGTATGGCTACACCTTC	CASSLDRDAWWYGYTF
TRBJ1-2	.	TRBV7-9	.	TGTGCCAGCAGCCCAGCGGGGGACGGAGGGTACCCTAACTATGGCTACACCTTC	CASSPAGDGGYPNYGYTF
TRBJ1-5	.	TRBV19	.	TGTGCCAGTACCCCCGGGGCAGGGGATAGCAATCAGCCCCAGCATTTT	CASTPGAGDSNQPQHF
TRBJ1-5	.	TRBV19	.	TGTGCCAGTAGTCGGGGATGGGAGGACAATCAGCCCCAGCATTTT	CASSRGWEDNQPQHF
TRBJ2-1	.	TRBV9	TRBD2	TGTGCCAGCAGCGTAGCCGGGACTAGCGGCAATGAGCAGTTCTTC	CASSVAGTSGNEQFF